This section outlines one T cell receptor (beta chain) sequence together with its context. Its target antigen remains unknown. No much larger clonotype is one base removed from it; base qualities were not supplied. The immunoSEQ Assay, a bias-controlled multiplex PCR, was used to amplify TCRbeta CDR3 regions from genomic DNA. The authors' analysis ran thus. Nucleated cell counts per sample were estimated from amplification of reference gene primers within the assay. To quantify the absolute abundance of each unique TCRbeta CDR3 rearrangement, sequence reads were collapsed and filtered. For each sample, productive Simpson clonality was calculated as the square root of Simpson's diversity index across productive rearrangements. Imported from immuneACCESS, the table was reduced by TCRdb to in-frame sequences with V and J called. These copies leave out some clones; in studies compared against another copy, an unresolved V gene accounts for under half, and the cause of the remainder is not known. Clone size and V and J calls were adopted from that table, with D and trimming inferred from the DNA. In all, the sample holds fewer than 500,000 clones, and roughly 87% of those were seen once. 0.7% of the sample rests with the top ten.

This record belongs to a study of blood T cell repertoires in COVID-19 (TCRdb year 2020). About the investigation overall: Samples from collaborators originated in the United States, Italy and Spain and spanned both the acute and convalescent phases of COVID-19. The material from the prospective study consisted of cDNA or gDNA derived from T cells, B-cell-depleted T cells, or PBMCs. The dataset comprised deeply sampled blood TCRbeta repertoires from subjects exposed to, actively infected with, or recovered from COVID-19. The repertoires were made available in a free public database intended to serve as a resource for research on the immune response to SARS-CoV-2. Samples came from the ongoing ImmuneRACE study (first 160 participants) plus 1,254 subjects from 6 global collaborators. Nearly every sample came with metadata listing a de-identified subject ID, COVID-19 status, age in years and sex. Where HLA class I and class II types were available, the types were taken from metadata supplied by the sample provider, not from assay-based typing.

General conclusions and limits of the study: The amount of clinical and demographic metadata varied by source and participant and was provided uncurated.

Participants in the prospective study were enrolled through a virtual design, were aged roughly 18 to 90 years, and lived in 24 United States geographic areas. In the prospective study, cohorts were assigned on the basis of participant-reported clinical history obtained from a screening survey and a study questionnaire. Recovered participants in ImmuneRACE Cohort 3 were defined as having two consecutive negative NP/OP PCR tests, clearance from a healthcare professional, or resolution of symptoms. In the prospective study, whole blood, serum and a nasopharyngeal or oropharyngeal swab were collected from each participant by mobile phlebotomists. Over an approximately two-month period, participants in the prospective study had the option of providing additional blood draws and questionnaires. Before DNA extraction, prospective study blood samples were shipped either frozen or at room temperature.

The receptor's source is a woman between 18 and 29 years old who had recovered from COVID-19. The sample was PBMCs or T cells enriched from blood (not recorded which).

The CDR3 protein: CASLRGPSSYEQYF. The nucleotide sequence reads as follows: TGTGCCAGCCTCAGGGGGCCGAGCTCCTACGAGCAGTACTTC. This chain joins TRBV2 to TRBJ2-7, and 8 junctional nucleotides match TRBD1. Unmatched junction bases come to 6, with V trimmed by 8 bases and J by 0 bases. The germline V gene supplies CDR1 SNHLY and CDR2 FYNNEI. From its cysteine to its phenylalanine, the CDR3 spans 14 amino acids. Only the CDR3 DNA is retained, 42 bases long and in frame from the first base.